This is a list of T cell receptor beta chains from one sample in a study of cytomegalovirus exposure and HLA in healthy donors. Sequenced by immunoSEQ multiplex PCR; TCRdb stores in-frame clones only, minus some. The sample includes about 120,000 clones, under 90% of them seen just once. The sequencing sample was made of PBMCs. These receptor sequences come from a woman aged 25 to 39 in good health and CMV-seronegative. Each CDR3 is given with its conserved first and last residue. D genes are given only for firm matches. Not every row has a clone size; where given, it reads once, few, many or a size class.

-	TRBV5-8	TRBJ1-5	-	CASSLTYNQPQHF	TGTGCCAGCAGCTTGACCTACAATCAGCCCCAGCATTTT
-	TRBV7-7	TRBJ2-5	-	CASSLEGHYGTQYF	TGTGCCAGCAGCTTAGAGGGACATTACGGGACCCAGTACTTC
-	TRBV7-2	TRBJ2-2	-	CASSLGGDTGELFF	TGTGCCAGCAGCTTAGGGGGGGACACCGGGGAGCTGTTTTTT
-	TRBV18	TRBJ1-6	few	CASSGGTAGDSPLHF	TGTGCCAGCTCGGGGGGGACCGCGGGGGATTCACCCCTCCACTTT
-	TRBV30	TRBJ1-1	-	CAWSTRTAEAFF	TGTGCCTGGAGTACCCGGACAGCTGAAGCTTTCTTT
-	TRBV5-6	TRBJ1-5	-	CASSLAGEGGNQPQHF	TGTGCCAGCAGCTTGGCCGGTGAGGGGGGCAATCAGCCCCAGCATTTT
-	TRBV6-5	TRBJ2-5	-	CASSYGAGRSETQYF	TGTGCCAGCAGTTACGGGGCAGGGCGGTCAGAGACCCAGTACTTC
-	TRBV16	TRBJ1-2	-	CASSQSGGRPTNYGYTF	TGTGCCAGCAGCCAATCGGGCGGGAGACCTACTAACTATGGCTACACCTTC
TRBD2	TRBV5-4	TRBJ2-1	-	CASKSGGAFNEQFF	TGTGCCAGCAAAAGCGGGGGGGCGTTCAATGAGCAGTTCTTC
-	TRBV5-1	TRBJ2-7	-	CASSLTGSYEQYF	TGCGCCAGCAGCTTGACGGGCTCCTACGAGCAGTACTTC
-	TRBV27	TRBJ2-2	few	CASSLSSGDTGELFF	TGTGCCAGCAGTTTATCGTCCGGGGACACCGGGGAGCTGTTTTTT
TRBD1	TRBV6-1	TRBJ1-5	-	CASSEEEGQGLPFRYSNQPQHF	TGTGCCAGCAGTGAAGAAGAGGGACAGGGACTACCCTTTAGGTATAGCAATCAGCCCCAGCATTTT
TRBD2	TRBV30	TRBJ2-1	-	CAWKGLSPNEQFF	TGTGCCTGGAAGGGACTATCACCGAATGAGCAGTTCTTC
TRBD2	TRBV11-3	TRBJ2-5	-	CASSLGTSALYF	TGTGCCAGCAGCTTAGGAACTAGCGCTTTGTACTTC
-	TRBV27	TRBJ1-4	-	CASSPQQGRNEKLFF	TGTGCCAGCAGTCCCCAACAGGGTAGGAATGAAAAACTGTTTTTT
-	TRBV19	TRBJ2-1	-	CASSIRGIDEQFF	TGTGCCAGTAGTATTAGGGGCATAGATGAGCAGTTCTTC
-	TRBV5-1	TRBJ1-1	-	CASSLGGTTTEAFF	TGCGCCAGCAGCTTGGGGGGGACTACCACTGAAGCTTTCTTT
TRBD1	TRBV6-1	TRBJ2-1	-	CASRQGAINEQFF	TGTGCCAGCAGACAGGGGGCAATCAATGAGCAGTTCTTC
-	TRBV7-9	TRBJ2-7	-	CATTWGSSYEQYF	TGTGCCACGACTTGGGGCTCCTCCTACGAGCAGTACTTC
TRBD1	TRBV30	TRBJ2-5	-	CAWSLRQGRETQYF	TGTGCCTGGAGTCTCCGACAGGGACGGGAGACCCAGTACTTC
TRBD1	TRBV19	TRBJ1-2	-	CASNPRTGLRDGYTF	TGTGCCAGTAACCCTAGGACAGGGTTGAGGGATGGCTACACCTTC
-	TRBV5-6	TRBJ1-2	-	CASSFPSYGYTF	TGTGCCAGCAGCTTTCCCAGTTATGGCTACACCTTC